These 20 T cell receptor beta chains were sequenced from one sample in a study of cytomegalovirus exposure and HLA in healthy donors. This PCR relied on a set of 60 Vbeta primers and 13 Jbeta primers. Clones were sequenced by immunoSEQ multiplex PCR, and TCRdb holds only the in-frame ones, with some missing. The profile covers 210,000 or so clones, with 77% appearing a single time and approximately 2.6% taken by the ten largest. Sequenced material: PBMCs. All receptors derive from a woman aged 55 to 70 in good health and CMV-seropositive.

This sequence joins TRBV28 and TRBJ2-3; D gene uncertain. Trimming pared 2 bases from V and 4 bases from J, leaving 7 bases between. The CDR3 runs to 13 residues. Looked up from germline, CDR1 is MDHEN and CDR2 is SYDVKM. The CDR3 spells CASSLPPPDTQYF. CDR3 DNA: TGTGCCAGCAGTTTACCCCCTCCAGATACGCAGTATTTT.

The rearrangement links TRBV5-8 to TRBJ2-7, with D perhaps matching TRBD2 (7 bases). The CDR3 runs 14 residues. Germline V gene lookup returns CDR1 SGHTS and CDR2 YDEGEE. Trimming stripped 1 base from V and 6 bases from J, with 14 bases between. This chain's CDR3 is CASSLRGAAGEQYF. The CDR3 DNA is TGTGCCAGCAGCTTGCGGGGGGCTGCGGGCGAGCAGTACTTC.

V gene TRBV18 combines with J gene TRBJ2-3; D may be TRBD2 (5 bases). In germline, CDR1 is KGHSH, CDR2 LQKENI. The CDR3 loop spans 13 amino acids. Trimming removed 3 bases from V and 4 bases from J, with 8 bases in between. The CDR3 nucleotides are TGTGCCAGCTCACCGAGGGAGCCAGATACGCAGTATTTT. It yields the protein CASSPREPDTQYF. Looking up the rest from reference TRBV18 and TRBJ2-3 gives the full variable domain: NAGVMQNPRHLVRRRGQEARLRCSPMKGHSHVYWYRQLPEEGLKFMVYLQKENIIDESGMPKERFSAEFPKEGPSILRIQQVVRGDSAAYFCASSPREPDTQYFGPGTRLTVL.

This chain links TRBV10-3 with TRBJ1-2, with D hard to call. CDR1 ENHRY and CDR2 SYGVKD come from the germline V gene. The CDR3 consists of 12 residues. The V end was cut by 8 bases, the J end by 0 bases, with 7 bases between. In DNA, the CDR3 is TGTGCCATCTTAGAAGCTAACTATGGCTACACCTTC. Protein product: CAILEANYGYTF.

A few counts support this clone. The chain couples TRBV5-1 to TRBJ2-3, with a tentative D call TRBD2 (5 bases). From germline, CDR1 is SGHRS and CDR2 YFSETQ. This CDR3 comprises 14 residues. The V end was cut by 5 bases, the J end by 2 bases, with 12 bases between. CDR3 bases: TGCGCCAGCAGGATTTCTAGCTTCACAGATACGCAGTATTTT. The encoded protein is CASRISSFTDTQYF.

This clone was recorded once. As DNA, the CDR3 is TGTGCCAGCAGCCTGGGTTTGGGGCCCGGGGAGCTGTTTTTT. Protein sequence: CASSLGLGPGELFF. V and J are TRBV5-6 and TRBJ2-2; D may be TRBD1 (5 bases). V dropped 4 bases and J dropped 6 bases, with 13 bases sitting between them. The germline V gene has CDR1 SGHDT and CDR2 YYEEEE. The CDR3 totals 14 residues.

The chain carries TRBV2 and TRBJ2-7; unclear D gene. V was shortened by 3 bases and J by 4 bases, with 16 bases between the two germline ends. The V gene's germline CDR1 is SNHLY and CDR2 FYNNEI. The CDR3 runs 15 residues. The CDR3 loop reads CASSDSKSRYYEQYF. The DNA of the CDR3 is TGTGCCAGCAGTGACTCTAAATCCCGATATTACGAGCAGTACTTC. Full variable domain (missing parts from reference TRBV2 and TRBJ2-7): EPEVTQTPSHQVTQMGQEVILRCVPISNHLYFYWYRQILGQKVEFLVSFYNNEISEKSEIFDDQFSVERPDGSNFTLKIRSTKLEDSAMYFCASSDSKSRYYEQYFGPGTRLTVT.

The chain joins TRBV30 to TRBJ1-4; TRBD1 matches 9 bases. Germline V CDR1 and CDR2: GTSNPN, SVGIG (reference sequence). The CDR3 spans 13 residues. Losses at the gene ends were 2 bases for V and 10 bases for J; bases not matched to a gene: 5. The CDR3 sequence: CAWSRTGVGKLFF. In DNA form, the CDR3 reads TGTGCCTGGAGTCGGACAGGGGTAGGAAAACTGTTTTTT.

The chain employs TRBV27 and TRBJ1-1, with D possibly being TRBD1 (6 bases). Germline lookup yields CDR1 MNHEY and CDR2 SMNVEV (reference sequence). The CDR3 has 13 residues. The V end was cut by 6 bases, the J end by 2 bases, with 10 bases between. The CDR3 DNA follows: TGTGCCAGCAGAAACAGGGTTAACACTGAAGCTTTCTTT. Translated: CASRNRVNTEAFF.

This clone was detected only once. The V gene is TRBV7-9, the J gene TRBJ2-5; no clear D. Trimming left V 5 bases short and J 2 bases short, with 9 bases between. The CDR3 contains 13 residues. Germline loops: CDR1 SEHNR, CDR2 FQNEAQ (reference sequence). The CDR3 protein is CASSQQQQETQYF. For the CDR3, the DNA is TGTGCCAGCAGCCAACAGCAGCAAGAGACCCAGTACTTC. Based on the CDR3 plus reference TRBV7-9 and TRBJ2-5, the full variable domain is DTGVSQNPRHKITKRGQNVTFRCDPISEHNRLYWYRQTLGQGPEFLTYFQNEAQLEKSRLLSDRFSAERPKGSFSTLEIQRTEQGDSAMYLCASSQQQQETQYFGPGTRLLVL.

The chain carries TRBV28 and TRBJ2-5; 9 bases agree with TRBD2. Judging by the DNA end, TRBJ2-7 fits better; the J call may be wrong. The CDR3 covers 14 residues. Germline CDR1 reads MDHEN; CDR2 reads SYDVKM. CDR3: CASSLAGGPNEQYF. The CDR3 DNA is TGTGCCAGCAGTTTAGCGGGAGGGCCAAACGAGCAGTACTTC.

This clone appeared once. The chain joins TRBV6-5 to TRBJ1-5, with 7 bases that match TRBD1. Germline V gene data show CDR1 as MNHEY and CDR2 as SVGAGI. This CDR3 has 15 amino acids. J lost 2 bases, V lost 7 bases, and 8 bases had no gene match. The CDR3 nucleotides are TGTGCCAGCACCAGGGACAGAGGGGGCAATCAGCCCCAGCATTTT. It encodes CASTRDRGGNQPQHF.

This chain uses TRBV5-1 with TRBJ1-1, with 9 bases fitting TRBD1. Trimming at V came to 4 bases and at J to 4 bases, leaving 2 bases not matched to a gene. The CDR3 consists of 13 residues. CDR1 is SGHRS, CDR2 YFSETQ, per germline. The CDR3 loop reads CASSQQGATEAFF. The CDR3 nucleotides are TGCGCCAGCAGCCAACAGGGGGCCACTGAAGCTTTCTTT.

V usage is TRBV9 and J usage is TRBJ1-5; D is uncertain. The CDR3 runs 13 residues. V was trimmed by 0 bases and J by 12 bases, leaving 13 bases between them. CDR1 SGDLS and CDR2 YYNGEE come from the germline V gene. The CDR3 is CASSVDPGEVQHF. CDR3 DNA sequence: TGTGCCAGCAGCGTAGATCCCGGGGAGGTCCAGCATTTT.

The gene calls are TRBV6-1 and TRBJ1-2; D is perhaps TRBD1 (5 bases). V lost 1 base, J lost 4 bases, and 7 bases lay in between. The germline gives CDR1 MNHNS, CDR2 SASEGT. The CDR3 runs 13 residues. The CDR3 DNA reads as TGTGCCAGCAGTGAAGGACAGAGCTATGGCTACACCTTC. It codes for CASSEGQSYGYTF.

The chain recombines TRBV7-6 with TRBJ2-1; TRBD2 aligns across 13 bases. Germline V gene data show CDR1 as SGHVS and CDR2 as FNYEAQ. This CDR3 has 15 amino acids. Trimming removed 5 bases from V and 9 bases from J; junction bases left unmatched: 7. The CDR3 protein is CASSPRTSGSTEQFF. For the CDR3, the DNA is TGTGCCAGCAGCCCAAGGACTAGCGGGAGTACTGAGCAGTTCTTC.

J is TRBJ1-1 and V is TRBV27; D may be TRBD1 (5 bases). Trimming shortened V by 2 bases and J by 2 bases, and 6 bases separated the two germline ends. The germline V gene encodes CDR1 MNHEY and CDR2 SMNVEV (reference sequence). This CDR3 has 13 residues. The CDR3 loop reads CASSLRTNTEAFF. Here the CDR3 DNA reads TGTGCCAGCAGTTTAAGGACAAACACTGAAGCTTTCTTT.

This rearrangement joins TRBV7-9 to TRBJ2-1, with a weak D call TRBD2 (6 bases). This CDR3 spans 16 amino acids. The germline V and J ends were trimmed by 5 bases and 0 bases, with 14 bases remaining between them. From germline, CDR1 is SEHNR and CDR2 FQNEAQ (reference sequence). CDR3 amino acids: CASSASGSRSYNEQFF. The DNA of the CDR3 is TGTGCCAGCAGCGCAAGCGGGTCGCGCTCCTACAATGAGCAGTTCTTC. Full variable domain (rest looked up from reference TRBV7-9 and TRBJ2-1): DTGVSQNPRHKITKRGQNVTFRCDPISEHNRLYWYRQTLGQGPEFLTYFQNEAQLEKSRLLSDRFSAERPKGSFSTLEIQRTEQGDSAMYLCASSASGSRSYNEQFFGPGTRLTVL.

The J gene is TRBJ2-5, the V gene TRBV5-6, with D uncertain. Germline CDR1 SGHDT, CDR2 YYEEEE. The V end lost 0 bases, the J end lost 11 bases, and 20 bases lay between the germline ends. The length of the CDR3 is 15 residues. CDR3 protein: CASSLDGPEKREQYF. The CDR3 DNA is TGTGCCAGCAGCTTGGATGGGCCGGAAAAGAGAGAGCAGTACTTC.

This chain joins TRBV13 and TRBJ2-7; 8 bases fit TRBD2. The germline V gene has CDR1 PRHDT and CDR2 FYEKMQ (reference sequence). V lost 2 bases and J lost 5; bases outside the gene matches: 14. The CDR3 length is 17 residues. The CDR3 reads CASSLKLAVEREHEQYF. The CDR3 DNA reads as TGTGCCAGCAGCTTAAAACTCGCCGTGGAGCGGGAGCACGAGCAGTACTTC.